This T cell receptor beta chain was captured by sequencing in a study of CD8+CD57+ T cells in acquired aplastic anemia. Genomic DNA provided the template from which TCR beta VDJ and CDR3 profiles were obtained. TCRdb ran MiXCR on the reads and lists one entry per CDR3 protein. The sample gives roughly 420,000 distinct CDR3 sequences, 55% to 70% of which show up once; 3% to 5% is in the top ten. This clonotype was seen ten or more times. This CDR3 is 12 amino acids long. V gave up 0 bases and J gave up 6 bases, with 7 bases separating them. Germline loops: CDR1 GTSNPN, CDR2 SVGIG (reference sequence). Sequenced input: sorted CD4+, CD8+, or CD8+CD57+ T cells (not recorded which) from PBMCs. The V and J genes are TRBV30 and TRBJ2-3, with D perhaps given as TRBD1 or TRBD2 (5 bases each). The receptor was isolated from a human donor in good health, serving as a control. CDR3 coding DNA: TGTGCCTGGAGTGTTGGGGGTGATACGCAGTATTTT. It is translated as CAWSVGGDTQYF.